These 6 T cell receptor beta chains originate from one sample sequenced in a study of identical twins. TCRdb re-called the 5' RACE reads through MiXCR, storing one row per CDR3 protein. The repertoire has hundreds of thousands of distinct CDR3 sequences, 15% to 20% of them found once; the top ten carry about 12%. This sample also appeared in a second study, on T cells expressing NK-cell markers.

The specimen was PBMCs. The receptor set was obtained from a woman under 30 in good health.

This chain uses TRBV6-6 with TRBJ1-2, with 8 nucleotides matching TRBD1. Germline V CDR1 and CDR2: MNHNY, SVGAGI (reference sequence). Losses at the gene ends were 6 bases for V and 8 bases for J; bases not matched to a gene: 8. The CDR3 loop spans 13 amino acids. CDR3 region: CASRISGGQGYTF. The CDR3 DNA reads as TGTGCCAGCAGAATCTCAGGGGGCCAGGGCTACACCTTC.

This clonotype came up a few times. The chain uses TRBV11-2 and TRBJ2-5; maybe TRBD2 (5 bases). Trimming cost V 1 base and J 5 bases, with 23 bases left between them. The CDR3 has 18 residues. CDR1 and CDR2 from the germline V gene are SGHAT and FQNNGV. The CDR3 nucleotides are TGTGCCAGCAGCTTAGTCTTTTCGTTTTCGGGGAAAGGGGAGACCCAGTACTTC. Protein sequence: CASSLVFSFSGKGETQYF.

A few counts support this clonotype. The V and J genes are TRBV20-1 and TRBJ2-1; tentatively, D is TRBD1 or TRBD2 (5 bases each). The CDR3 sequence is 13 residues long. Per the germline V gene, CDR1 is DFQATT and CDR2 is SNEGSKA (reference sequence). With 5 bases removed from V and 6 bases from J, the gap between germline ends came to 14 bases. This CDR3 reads CSAPKRGSNEQFF. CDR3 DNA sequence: TGCAGTGCTCCAAAGAGGGGCAGCAATGAGCAGTTCTTC.

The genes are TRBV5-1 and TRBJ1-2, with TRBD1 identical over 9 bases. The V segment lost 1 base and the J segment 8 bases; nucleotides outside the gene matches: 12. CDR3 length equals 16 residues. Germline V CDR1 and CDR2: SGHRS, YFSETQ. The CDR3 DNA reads TGCGCCAGCAGCTTGCTAAATATAGGGACAGGGAAAGGCTACACCTTC. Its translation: CASSLLNIGTGKGYTF.

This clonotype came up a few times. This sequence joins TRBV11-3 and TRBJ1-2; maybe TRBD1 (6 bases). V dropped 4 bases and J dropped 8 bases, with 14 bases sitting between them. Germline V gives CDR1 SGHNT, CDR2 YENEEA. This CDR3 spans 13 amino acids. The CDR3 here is CASSSRDMLGYTF. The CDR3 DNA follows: TGTGCCAGCAGCTCACGGGACATGTTGGGCTACACCTTC.

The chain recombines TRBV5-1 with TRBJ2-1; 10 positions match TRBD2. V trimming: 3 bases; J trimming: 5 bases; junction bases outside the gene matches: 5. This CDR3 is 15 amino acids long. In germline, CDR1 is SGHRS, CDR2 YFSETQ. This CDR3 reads CASSSRTSGNNEQFF. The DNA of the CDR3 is TGCGCCAGCAGCTCTCGGACTAGCGGAAACAATGAGCAGTTCTTC.